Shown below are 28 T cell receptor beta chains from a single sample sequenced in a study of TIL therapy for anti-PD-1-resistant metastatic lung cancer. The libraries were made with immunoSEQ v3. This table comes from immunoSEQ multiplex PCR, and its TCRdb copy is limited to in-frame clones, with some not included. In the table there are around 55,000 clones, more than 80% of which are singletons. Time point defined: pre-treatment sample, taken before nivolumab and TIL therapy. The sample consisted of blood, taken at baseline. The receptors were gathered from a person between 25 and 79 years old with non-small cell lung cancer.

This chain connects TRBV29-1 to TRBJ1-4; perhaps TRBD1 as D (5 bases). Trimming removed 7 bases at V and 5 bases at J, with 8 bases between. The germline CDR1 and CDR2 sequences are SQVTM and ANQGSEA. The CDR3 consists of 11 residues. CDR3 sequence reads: CSATGNEKLFF. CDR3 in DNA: TGCAGCGCTACAGGAAATGAAAAACTGTTTTTT.

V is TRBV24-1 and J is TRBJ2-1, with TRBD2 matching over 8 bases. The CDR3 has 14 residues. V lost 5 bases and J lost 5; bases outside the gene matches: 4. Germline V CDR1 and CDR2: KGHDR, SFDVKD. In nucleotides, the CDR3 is TGTGCCACCAGTGCAACTAGCGGTAACAATGAGCAGTTCTTC. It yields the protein CATSATSGNNEQFF.

The CDR3 DNA sequence: TGTGCCACCAGCAGAGACGCCCTGAAGGGTGGGGGCTTAGGCGAGCAGTACTTC. Its translation: CATSRDALKGGGLGEQYF. The chain carries TRBV15 and TRBJ2-7, with D possibly being TRBD1 (6 bases). The CDR3 has 18 residues. V was cut by 0 bases and J by 6 bases, with 24 bases left in between. CDR1 and CDR2 (germline): LNHNV, YYDKDF (reference sequence).

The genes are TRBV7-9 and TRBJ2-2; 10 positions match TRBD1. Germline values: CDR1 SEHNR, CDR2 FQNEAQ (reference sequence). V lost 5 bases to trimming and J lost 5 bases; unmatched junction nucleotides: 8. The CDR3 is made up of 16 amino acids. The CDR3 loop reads CASSPPWGQGTGELFF. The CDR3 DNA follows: TGTGCCAGCAGCCCCCCTTGGGGACAGGGGACCGGGGAGCTGTTTTTT.

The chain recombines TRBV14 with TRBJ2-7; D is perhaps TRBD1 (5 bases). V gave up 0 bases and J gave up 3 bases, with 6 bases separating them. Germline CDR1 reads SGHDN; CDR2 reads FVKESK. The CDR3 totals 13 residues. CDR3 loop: CASSQERGYEQYF. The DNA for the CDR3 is TGTGCCAGCAGCCAAGAAAGGGGCTACGAGCAGTACTTC.

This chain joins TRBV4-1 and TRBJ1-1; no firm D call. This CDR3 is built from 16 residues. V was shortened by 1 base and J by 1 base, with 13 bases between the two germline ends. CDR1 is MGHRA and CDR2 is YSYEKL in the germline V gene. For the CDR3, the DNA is TGCGCCAGCAGCCAAGGCCCCCTTTTGAGGAACACTGAAGCTTTCTTT. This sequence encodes CASSQGPLLRNTEAFF.

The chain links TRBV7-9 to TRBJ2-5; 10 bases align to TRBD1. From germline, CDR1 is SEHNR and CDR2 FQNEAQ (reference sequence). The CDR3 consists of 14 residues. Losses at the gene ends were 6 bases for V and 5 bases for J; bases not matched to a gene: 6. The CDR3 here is CASRGRDRGETQYF. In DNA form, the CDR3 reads TGTGCCAGCAGGGGACGGGACAGGGGTGAGACCCAGTACTTC. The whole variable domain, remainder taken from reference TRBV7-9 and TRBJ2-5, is DTGVSQNPRHKITKRGQNVTFRCDPISEHNRLYWYRQTLGQGPEFLTYFQNEAQLEKSRLLSDRFSAERPKGSFSTLEIQRTEQGDSAMYLCASRGRDRGETQYFGPGTRLLVL.

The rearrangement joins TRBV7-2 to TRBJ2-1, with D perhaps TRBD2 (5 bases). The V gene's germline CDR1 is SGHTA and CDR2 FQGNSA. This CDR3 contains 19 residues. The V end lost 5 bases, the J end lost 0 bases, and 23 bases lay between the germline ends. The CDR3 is CASSAVAAGGRSSYNEQFF. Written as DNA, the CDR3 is TGTGCCAGCAGCGCTGTGGCGGCAGGAGGCAGGAGCTCCTACAATGAGCAGTTCTTC.

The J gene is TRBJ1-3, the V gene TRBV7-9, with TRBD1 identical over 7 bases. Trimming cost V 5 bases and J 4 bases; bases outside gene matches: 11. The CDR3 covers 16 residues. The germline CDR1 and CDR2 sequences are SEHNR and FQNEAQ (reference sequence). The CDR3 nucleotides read TGTGCCAGCAGCATCCCCGACAGGGACGGGGGAAACACCATATATTTT. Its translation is CASSIPDRDGGNTIYF.

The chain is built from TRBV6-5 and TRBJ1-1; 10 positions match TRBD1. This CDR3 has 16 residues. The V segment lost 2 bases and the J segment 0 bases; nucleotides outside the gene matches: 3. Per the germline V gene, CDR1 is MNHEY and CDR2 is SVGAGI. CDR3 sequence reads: CASSYGTGDLNTEAFF. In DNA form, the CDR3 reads TGTGCCAGCAGTTACGGGACAGGGGATTTGAACACTGAAGCTTTCTTT.

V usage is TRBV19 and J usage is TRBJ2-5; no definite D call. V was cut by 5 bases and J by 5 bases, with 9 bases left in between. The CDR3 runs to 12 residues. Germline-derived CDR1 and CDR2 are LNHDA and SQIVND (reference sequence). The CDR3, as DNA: TGTGCCAGTAGTTACGGCGGCGAGACCCAGTACTTC. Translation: CASSYGGETQYF.

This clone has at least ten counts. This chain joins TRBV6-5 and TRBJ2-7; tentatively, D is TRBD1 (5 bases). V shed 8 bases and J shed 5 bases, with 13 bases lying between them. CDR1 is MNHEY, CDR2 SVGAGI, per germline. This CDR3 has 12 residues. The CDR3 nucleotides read TGTGCCAGCCAACAGGTGGGCCACGAGCAGTACTTC. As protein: CASQQVGHEQYF.

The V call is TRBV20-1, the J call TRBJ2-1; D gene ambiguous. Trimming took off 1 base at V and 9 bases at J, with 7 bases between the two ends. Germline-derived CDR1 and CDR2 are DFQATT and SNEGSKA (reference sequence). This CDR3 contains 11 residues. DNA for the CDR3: TGCAGTGCTAGAGTAGTCGGTGAGCAGTTCTTC. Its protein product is CSARVVGEQFF.

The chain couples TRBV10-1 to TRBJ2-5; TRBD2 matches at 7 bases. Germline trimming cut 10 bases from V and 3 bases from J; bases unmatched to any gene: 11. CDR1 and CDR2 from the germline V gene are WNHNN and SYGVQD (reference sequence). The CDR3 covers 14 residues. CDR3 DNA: TGCGCCACCTACCGGGCTAGCGGAAAAGAGACCCAGTACTTC. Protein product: CATYRASGKETQYF.

CDR3 nucleotides: TGTGCCAGCGCCGAGGAGGGAGCGGGAGGGGGAGATACGCAGTATTTT. This gives the protein CASAEEGAGGGDTQYF. This rearrangement joins TRBV27 to TRBJ2-3; 10 positions match TRBD2. V was pared by 8 bases and J by 5 bases, with 13 bases of the junction left unmatched. The germline V gene has CDR1 MNHEY and CDR2 SMNVEV (reference sequence). This CDR3 spans 16 amino acids.

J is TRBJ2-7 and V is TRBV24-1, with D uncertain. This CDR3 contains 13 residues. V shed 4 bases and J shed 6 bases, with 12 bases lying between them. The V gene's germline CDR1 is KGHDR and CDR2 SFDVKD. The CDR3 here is CATSEARSLEQYF. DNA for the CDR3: TGTGCCACCAGTGAAGCTAGATCCCTCGAGCAGTACTTC.

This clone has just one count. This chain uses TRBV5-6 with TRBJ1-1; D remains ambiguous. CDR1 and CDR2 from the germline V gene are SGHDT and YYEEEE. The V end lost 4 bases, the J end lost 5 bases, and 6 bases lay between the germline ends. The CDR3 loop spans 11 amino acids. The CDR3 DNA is TGTGCCAGCAGCCGTGGGACTGAAGCTTTCTTT. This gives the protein CASSRGTEAFF.

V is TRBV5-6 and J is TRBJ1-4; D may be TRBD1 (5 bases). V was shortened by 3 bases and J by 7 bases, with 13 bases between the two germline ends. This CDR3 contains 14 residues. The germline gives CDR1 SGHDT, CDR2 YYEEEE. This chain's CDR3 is CASSSRRGSEKLFF. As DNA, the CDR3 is TGTGCCAGCAGCTCGAGGAGGGGAAGTGAAAAACTGTTTTTT.

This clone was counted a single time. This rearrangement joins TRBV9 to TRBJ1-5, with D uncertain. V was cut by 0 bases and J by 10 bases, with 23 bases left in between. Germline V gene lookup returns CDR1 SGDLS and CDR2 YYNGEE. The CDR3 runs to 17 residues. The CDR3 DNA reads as TGTGCCAGCAGCGTAGTGCCGCTATTCGATATCTTAGCTCCCCAGCATTTT. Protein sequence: CASSVVPLFDILAPQHF.

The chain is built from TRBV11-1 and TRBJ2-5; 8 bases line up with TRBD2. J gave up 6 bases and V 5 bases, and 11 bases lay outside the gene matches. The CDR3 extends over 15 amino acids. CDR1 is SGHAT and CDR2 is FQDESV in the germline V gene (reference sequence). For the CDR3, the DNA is TGTGCCAGCAGCCCAGGCGGGGGGCTGGTGAAGACCCAGTACTTC. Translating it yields CASSPGGGLVKTQYF.

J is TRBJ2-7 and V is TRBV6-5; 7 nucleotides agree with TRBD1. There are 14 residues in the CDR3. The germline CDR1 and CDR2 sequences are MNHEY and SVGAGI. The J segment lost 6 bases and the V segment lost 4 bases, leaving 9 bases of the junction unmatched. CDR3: CASSWGRGNVEQYF. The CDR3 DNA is TGTGCCAGCAGTTGGGGCAGGGGGAATGTCGAGCAGTACTTC.

The CDR3 region has the DNA TGTGCCAGCAGCCCTGAGGTGGGTGCGGGGACCCTACGCAGGCAGTACTTC. This gives the protein CASSPEVGAGTLRRQYF. V usage is TRBV5-4 and J usage is TRBJ2-7, with a possible D match to TRBD2 (6 bases). CDR3 length equals 17 residues. Germline CDR1 SGHNT, CDR2 YYREEE (reference sequence). V gave up 4 bases and J gave up 9 bases, with 29 bases separating them.

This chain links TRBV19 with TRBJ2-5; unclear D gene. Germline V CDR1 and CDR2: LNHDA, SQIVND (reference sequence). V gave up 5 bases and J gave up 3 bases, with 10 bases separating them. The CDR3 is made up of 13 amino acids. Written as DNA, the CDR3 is TGTGCCAGTAGTCCCACAGTTAAAGAGACCCAGTACTTC. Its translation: CASSPTVKETQYF. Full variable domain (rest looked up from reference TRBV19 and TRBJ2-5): DGGITQSPKYLFRKEGQNVTLSCEQNLNHDAMYWYRQDPGQGLRLIYYSQIVNDFQKGDIAEGYSVSREKKESFPLTVTSAQKNPTAFYLCASSPTVKETQYFGPGTRLLVL.

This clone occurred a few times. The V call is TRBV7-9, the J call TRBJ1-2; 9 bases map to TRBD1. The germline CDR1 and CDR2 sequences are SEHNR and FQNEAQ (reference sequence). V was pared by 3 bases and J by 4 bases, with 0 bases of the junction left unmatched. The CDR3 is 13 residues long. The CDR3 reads CASSLDRGYGYTF. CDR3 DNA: TGTGCCAGCAGCTTGGACAGGGGCTATGGCTACACCTTC.

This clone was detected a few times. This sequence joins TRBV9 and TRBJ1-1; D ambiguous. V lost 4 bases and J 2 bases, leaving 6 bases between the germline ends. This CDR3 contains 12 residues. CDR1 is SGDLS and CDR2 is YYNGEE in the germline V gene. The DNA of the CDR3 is TGTGCCAGCAGCAACTTCAACACTGAAGCTTTCTTT. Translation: CASSNFNTEAFF.

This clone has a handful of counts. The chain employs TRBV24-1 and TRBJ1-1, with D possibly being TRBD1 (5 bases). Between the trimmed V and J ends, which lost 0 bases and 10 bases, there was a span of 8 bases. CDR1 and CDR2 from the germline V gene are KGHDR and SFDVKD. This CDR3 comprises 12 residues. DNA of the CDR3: TGTGCCACCAGTGATTTGGACGGGGGAGCTTTCTTT. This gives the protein CATSDLDGGAFF.

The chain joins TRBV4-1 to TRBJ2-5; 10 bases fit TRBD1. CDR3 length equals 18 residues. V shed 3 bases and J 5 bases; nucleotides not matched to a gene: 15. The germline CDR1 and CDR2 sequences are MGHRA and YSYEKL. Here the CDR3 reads CASSHDTFRQGAGETQYF. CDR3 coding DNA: TGCGCCAGCAGCCATGATACTTTTAGACAGGGGGCAGGGGAGACCCAGTACTTC.

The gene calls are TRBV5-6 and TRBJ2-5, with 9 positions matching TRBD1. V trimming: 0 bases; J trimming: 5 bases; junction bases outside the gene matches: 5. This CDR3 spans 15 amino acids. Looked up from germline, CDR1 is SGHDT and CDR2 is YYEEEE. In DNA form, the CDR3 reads TGTGCCAGCAGCTTGGACAGGGGGCGCATCGAGACCCAGTACTTC. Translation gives CASSLDRGRIETQYF. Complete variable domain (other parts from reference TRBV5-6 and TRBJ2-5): DAGVTQSPTHLIKTRGQQVTLRCSPKSGHDTVSWYQQALGQGPQFIFQYYEEEERQRGNFPDRFSGHQFPNYSSELNVNALLLGDSALYLCASSLDRGRIETQYFGPGTRLLVL.